This T cell receptor (beta chain) is drawn from a study of blood T cell repertoires in COVID-19. Study overall: The United States, Italy and Spain were the sources of the acute and convalescent COVID-19 samples. Sources were T cells, B-cell-depleted T cells, or PBMCs; the material itself was cDNA or gDNA.

This CDR3 region has 16 residues. V gave up 4 bases and J gave up 4 bases, with 19 bases separating them. Germline lookup yields CDR1 MNHEY and CDR2 SVGEGT. Seattle-derived patients entered the study during active infection and were followed longitudinally. Authors' processing steps: Quantification of nucleated cells was approximated via reference gene primer amplification. Clones were sequenced by immunoSEQ multiplex PCR, and TCRdb holds only the in-frame ones, with some missing. D and trimming come from the DNA, and the V and J calls and clone size come from that table. The profile covers some 180,000 clones, with approximately 90% appearing a single time and 18% taken by the ten largest.

The sequence derives from a man in his fifties or sixties with COVID-19, enrolled during active disease. Sequencing was carried out using peripheral blood. This chain links TRBV6-2 or TRBV6-3 with TRBJ2-5, with a tentative D call TRBD1 (5 bases). The CDR3 protein is CASSSDSKYPRETQYF. In DNA, the CDR3 is TGTGCCAGCAGTTCCGACAGCAAGTACCCCAGAGAGACCCAGTACTTC.